This T cell receptor beta chain was identified in a study of beta chain bispecific antibodies for T cell cancers. Study-wide context: Surviving healthy donor T cells from leukemia-line and bispecific antibody cocultures were TRBV-sequenced for family depletion. HPB-ALL carried surface TRBV5-5, while Jurkat carried TRBV12-3. Overall study findings and caveats: The leukemia cells, rather than normal T cells, gave most of the targeted TRBV signal. After anti-TRBV12 rather than anti-CD19 exposure, TRBV12-3 made up about 99% less of total TRBV signal.

The V gene end was trimmed by 0 bases and the J gene end by 0 bases; junction bases not matched to a gene: 6. The germline V gene has CDR1 SGHKS and CDR2 YYEKEE (reference sequence). The CDR3 runs 16 residues. Clonotypes were quantified using unique molecular identifier barcodes. Each CDR3 protein gets one entry after TCRdb re-called the 5' RACE reads with MiXCR. The sample lists around 19,000 distinct CDR3 sequences; just over 2% were seen once. T cells were expanded from blood mononuclear cells for 2 to 4 days with anti-CD3 OKT3 or CD3/CD28 beads. This clonotype was seen many times. Its cognate antigen is unknown.

This receptor was taken from a human donor in good health. Some clones in this sample may be carry-over from other donors' samples. This rearrangement joins TRBV5-5 to TRBJ2-7; 7 bases line up with TRBD1. Sequenced material: healthy donor T cells cultured with leukemia cells, taken from a culture containing a bispecific antibody targeting TCR Vbeta12. CDR3 DNA: TGTGCCAGCAGCTTGGACAGGGGTTCTAGCTCCTACGAGCAGTACTTC. Protein sequence: CASSLDRGSSSYEQYF.